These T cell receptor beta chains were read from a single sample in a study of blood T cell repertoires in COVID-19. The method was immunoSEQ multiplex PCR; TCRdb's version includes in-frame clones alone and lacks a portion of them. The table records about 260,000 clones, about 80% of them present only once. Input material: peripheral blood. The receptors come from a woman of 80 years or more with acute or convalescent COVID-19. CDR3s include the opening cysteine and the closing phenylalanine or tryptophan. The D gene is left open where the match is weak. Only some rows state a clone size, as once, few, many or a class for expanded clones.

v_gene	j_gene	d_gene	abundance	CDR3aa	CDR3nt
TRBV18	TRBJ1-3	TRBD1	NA	CASSPRDRGNTIYF	TGTGCCAGCTCACCAAGGGACAGAGGAAACACCATATATTTT
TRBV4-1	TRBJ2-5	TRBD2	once	CASSQAPGSGRVPQETQYF	TGCGCCAGCAGCCAAGCTCCCGGGAGCGGGAGGGTCCCACAAGAGACCCAGTACTTC
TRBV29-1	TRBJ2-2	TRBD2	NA	CSVEASGSPGELFF	TGCAGCGTTGAAGCTAGCGGGAGTCCCGGGGAGCTGTTTTTT
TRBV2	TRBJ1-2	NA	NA	CASSEPAKANYGYTF	TGTGCCAGCAGTGAACCTGCTAAAGCTAACTATGGCTACACCTTC
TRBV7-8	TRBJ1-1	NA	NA	CASSPRVDTEAFF	TGTGCCAGCAGCCCCAGGGTAGACACTGAAGCTTTCTTT
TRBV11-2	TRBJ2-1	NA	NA	CASSLEGMGQRLYNEQFF	TGTGCCAGCAGCTTAGAAGGGATGGGACAACGTCTCTACAATGAGCAGTTCTTC
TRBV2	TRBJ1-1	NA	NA	CASSSQPNTEAFF	TGTGCCAGCAGTTCACAGCCGAACACTGAAGCTTTCTTT
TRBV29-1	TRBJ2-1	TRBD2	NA	CSVGTSGVNEQFF	TGCAGCGTCGGGACTAGCGGGGTCAATGAGCAGTTCTTC
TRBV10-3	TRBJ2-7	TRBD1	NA	CAISESSVGQGASYEQYF	TGTGCCATCAGTGAGTCGAGTGTGGGACAGGGGGCAAGCTACGAGCAGTACTTC
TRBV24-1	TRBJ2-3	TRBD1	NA	CATSDPRQGRGADTQYF	TGTGCCACCAGTGATCCAAGACAGGGAAGAGGAGCAGATACGCAGTATTTT
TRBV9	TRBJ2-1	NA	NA	CASSVDSNEQFF	TGTGCCAGCAGCGTAGATAGCAATGAGCAGTTCTTC
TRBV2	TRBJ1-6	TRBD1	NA	CASRDRDRGPIAHF	TGTGCCAGCAGGGACCGGGACAGGGGACCAATAGCCCACTTT
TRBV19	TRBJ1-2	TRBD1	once	CASSDRVAGYTF	TGTGCCAGTAGCGACAGGGTCGCTGGCTACACCTTC
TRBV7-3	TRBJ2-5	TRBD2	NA	CASSQGLQETQYF	TGTGCCAGCAGCCAGGGACTACAAGAGACCCAGTACTTC
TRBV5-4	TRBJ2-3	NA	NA	CASSLMTREVSDTQYF	TGTGCCAGCAGCTTAATGACTAGAGAGGTTTCAGATACGCAGTATTTT
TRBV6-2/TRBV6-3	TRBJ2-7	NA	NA	CASSPWGVSYEQYF	TGTGCCAGCAGTCCGTGGGGAGTCTCCTACGAGCAGTACTTC
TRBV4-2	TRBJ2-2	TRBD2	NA	CASSSWSGGNTGELFF	TGTGCCAGCAGCTCCTGGAGCGGGGGGAACACCGGGGAGCTGTTTTTT
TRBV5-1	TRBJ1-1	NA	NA	CASSLRQNSNTEAFF	TGCGCCAGCAGCTTAAGACAGAATTCGAACACTGAAGCTTTCTTT
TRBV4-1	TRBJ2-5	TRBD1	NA	CASSQDRTGGSRYQETQYF	TGCGCCAGCAGCCAAGACCGGACAGGGGGGTCCCGGTACCAAGAGACCCAGTACTTC
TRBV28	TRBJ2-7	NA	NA	CASSPTSTSSYEQYF	TGTGCCAGCAGTCCCACTAGCACAAGCTCCTACGAGCAGTACTTC
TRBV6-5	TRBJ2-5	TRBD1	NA	CASRTGVKETQYF	TGTGCCAGCCGGACAGGGGTAAAGGAGACCCAGTACTTC
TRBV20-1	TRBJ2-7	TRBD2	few	CSASSMASGRPYEQYF	TGCAGTGCTAGTAGTATGGCTAGCGGTCGCCCCTACGAGCAGTACTTC
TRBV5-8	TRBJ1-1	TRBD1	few	CASSFEGAGHTEAFF	TGTGCCAGCAGCTTTGAGGGGGCGGGGCACACTGAAGCTTTCTTT
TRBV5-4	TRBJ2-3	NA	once	CASSLNRAPTDTQYF	TGTGCCAGCAGCTTGAACAGGGCACCCACAGATACGCAGTATTTT
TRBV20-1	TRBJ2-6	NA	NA	CSASQQGFGSGANVLTF	TGCAGTGCTAGTCAACAGGGCTTCGGGTCTGGGGCCAACGTCCTGACTTTC
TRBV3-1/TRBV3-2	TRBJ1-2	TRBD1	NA	CASSYVGTGDGYTF	TGTGCCAGCAGCTACGTCGGGACAGGGGACGGCTACACCTTC
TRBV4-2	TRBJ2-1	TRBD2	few	CASSQGLAGGTYNEQFF	TGTGCCAGCAGCCAGGGACTAGCGGGGGGGACCTACAATGAGCAGTTCTTC
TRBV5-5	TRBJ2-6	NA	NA	CASSLSRLGGSGANVLTF	TGTGCCAGCAGCTTGAGCCGACTAGGAGGTTCTGGGGCCAACGTCCTGACTTTC
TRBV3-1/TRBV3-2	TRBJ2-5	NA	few	CASLPDQETQYF	TGTGCCAGCTTACCAGACCAAGAGACCCAGTACTTC
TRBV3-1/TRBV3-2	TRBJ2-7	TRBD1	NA	CASSQSHGQGRFYEQYF	TGTGCCAGCAGCCAATCCCATGGACAGGGACGTTTTTACGAGCAGTACTTC
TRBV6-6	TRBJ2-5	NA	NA	CASIYGGDRDIAPRGRRETQYF	TGTGCCAGCATCTACGGGGGCGACAGGGATATTGCCCCACGGGGCCGTCGAGAGACCCAGTACTTC
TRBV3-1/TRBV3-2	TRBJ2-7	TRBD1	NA	CASSQDHTGGEQYF	TGTGCCAGCAGCCAAGATCACACAGGGGGCGAGCAGTACTTC
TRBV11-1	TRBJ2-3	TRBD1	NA	CASSSDRGSTDTQYF	TGTGCCAGCAGCTCGGACAGGGGGAGCACAGATACGCAGTATTTT
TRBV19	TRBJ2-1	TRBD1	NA	CASSTRTGMDSYNEQFF	TGTGCCAGTAGTACCCGGACAGGGATGGACTCCTACAATGAGCAGTTCTTC
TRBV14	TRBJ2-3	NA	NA	CASSHLDYTDTQYF	TGTGCCAGCAGCCACTTAGACTATACAGATACGCAGTATTTT
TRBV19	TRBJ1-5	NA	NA	CASSQGNRQPQHF	TGTGCCAGTAGTCAGGGTAATAGGCAGCCCCAGCATTTT
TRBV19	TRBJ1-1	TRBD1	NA	CASRRGQGGTTEAFF	TGTGCCAGTAGAAGAGGACAGGGAGGGACCACTGAAGCTTTCTTT
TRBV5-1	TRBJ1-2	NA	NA	CASSLGSSTSSYGYTF	TGCGCCAGCAGCTTGGGGAGTAGCACCTCTAGCTATGGCTACACCTTC
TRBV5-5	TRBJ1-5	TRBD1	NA	CASSDVGQGGQPQHF	TGTGCCAGCAGCGATGTAGGACAGGGCGGCCAGCCCCAGCATTTT
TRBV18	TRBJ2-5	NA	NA	CASSPGEETQYF	TGTGCCAGCTCACCCGGGGAAGAGACCCAGTACTTC
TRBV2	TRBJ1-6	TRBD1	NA	CASSGSGGSYNSPLHF	TGTGCCAGCAGTGGATCAGGGGGCTCCTATAATTCACCCCTCCACTTT
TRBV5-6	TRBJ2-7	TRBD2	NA	CASTLVGTSGETYEQYF	TGTGCCAGCACCCTTGTTGGGACTAGCGGGGAAACCTACGAGCAGTACTTC
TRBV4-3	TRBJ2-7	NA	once	CASSQDVVSSYEQYF	TGCGCCAGCAGCCAAGATGTGGTTAGCTCCTACGAGCAGTACTTC
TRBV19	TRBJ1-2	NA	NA	CATTGVGGYTF	TGTGCCACCACGGGGGTGGGTGGCTACACCTTC
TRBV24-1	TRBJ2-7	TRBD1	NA	CATNSPGQGGEQYF	TGTGCCACCAACTCCCCGGGACAGGGCGGCGAGCAGTACTTC
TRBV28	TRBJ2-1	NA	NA	CASSFPPAPGEQFF	TGTGCCAGCAGTTTCCCCCCCGCTCCGGGTGAGCAGTTCTTC
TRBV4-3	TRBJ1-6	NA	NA	CASSQGQYNSPLHF	TGCGCCAGCAGCCAAGGCCAGTATAATTCACCCCTCCACTTT
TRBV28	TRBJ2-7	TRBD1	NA	CASSTTGGPYEQYF	TGTGCCAGCAGCACAACAGGGGGCCCCTACGAGCAGTACTTC
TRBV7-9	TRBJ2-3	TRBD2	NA	CASSLSGSIPDTQYF	TGTGCCAGCAGCTTAAGCGGGAGTATCCCCGATACGCAGTATTTT
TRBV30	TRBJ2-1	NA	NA	CAWSGGQIYNEQFF	TGTGCCTGGAGTGGCGGACAGATATACAATGAGCAGTTCTTC
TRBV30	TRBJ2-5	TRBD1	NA	CAWSSGQGHIQETQYF	TGTGCCTGGAGTTCTGGACAGGGGCATATCCAAGAGACCCAGTACTTC
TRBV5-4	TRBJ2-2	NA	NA	CASSLGPGKLGTGELFF	TGTGCCAGCAGCTTAGGGCCCGGGAAGTTGGGAACCGGGGAGCTGTTTTTT
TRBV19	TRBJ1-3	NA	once	CASASHRISGNTIYF	TGTGCCAGTGCGTCCCACAGGATCTCTGGAAACACCATATATTTT
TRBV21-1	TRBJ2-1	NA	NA	CASSSPRAPSYNEQFF	TGTGCCAGCAGCTCCCCCAGGGCCCCCTCCTACAATGAGCAGTTCTTC
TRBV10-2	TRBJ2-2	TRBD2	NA	CASRTSANTGELFF	TGCGCCAGCAGGACTAGCGCGAACACCGGGGAGCTGTTTTTT
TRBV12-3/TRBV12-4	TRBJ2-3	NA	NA	CASTRVTDTQYF	TGTGCCAGCACTAGAGTAACAGATACGCAGTATTTT
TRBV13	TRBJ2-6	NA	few	CASSLPVRGANVLTF	TGTGCCAGCAGCTTACCTGTTAGAGGGGCCAACGTCCTGACTTTC
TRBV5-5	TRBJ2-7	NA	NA	CASSLAGHPSSYEQYF	TGTGCCAGCAGCTTAGCGGGACACCCCAGCTCCTACGAGCAGTACTTC
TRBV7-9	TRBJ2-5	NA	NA	CASSLGSGQETQYF	TGTGCCAGCAGCTTAGGCAGCGGCCAAGAGACCCAGTACTTC
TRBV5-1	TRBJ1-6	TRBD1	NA	CASSLAGGSYNSPLHF	TGCGCCAGCAGCTTGGCAGGGGGCTCCTATAATTCACCCCTCCACTTT